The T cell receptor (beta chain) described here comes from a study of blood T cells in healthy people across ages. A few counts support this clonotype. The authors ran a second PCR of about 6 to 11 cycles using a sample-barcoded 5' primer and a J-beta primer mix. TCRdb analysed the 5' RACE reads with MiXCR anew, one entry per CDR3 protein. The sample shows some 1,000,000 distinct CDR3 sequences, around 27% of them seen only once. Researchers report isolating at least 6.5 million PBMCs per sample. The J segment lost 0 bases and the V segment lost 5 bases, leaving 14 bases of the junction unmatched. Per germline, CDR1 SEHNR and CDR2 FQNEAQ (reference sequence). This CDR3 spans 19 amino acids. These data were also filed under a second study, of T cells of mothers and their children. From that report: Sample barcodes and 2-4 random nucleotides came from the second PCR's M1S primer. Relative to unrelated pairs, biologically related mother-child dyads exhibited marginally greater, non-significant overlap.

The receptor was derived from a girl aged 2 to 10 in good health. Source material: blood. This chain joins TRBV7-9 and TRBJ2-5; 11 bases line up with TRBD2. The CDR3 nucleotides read TGTGCCAGCAGCCGACCGGGACTAGCGGAGTGGGAGTACCAAGAGACCCAGTACTTC. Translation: CASSRPGLAEWEYQETQYF.